The 5 T cell receptor beta chains below were found in one sample sequenced in a study of blood T cell repertoires in COVID-19. Assay: immunoSEQ multiplex PCR; the TCRdb copy retains only in-frame clones and omits some. The table includes roughly 300,000 clones, around 87% detected once. Sequencing used PBMCs or T cells enriched from blood (not recorded which). The origin of the receptors is a woman aged 25 to 39 who had recovered from COVID-19.

The rearrangement links TRBV18 to TRBJ2-1; D possibly corresponds to TRBD2 (6 bases). This CDR3 is 16 amino acids long. CDR1 and CDR2 from the germline V gene are KGHSH and LQKENI. The ends were cut back, 5 bases at V and 7 bases at J, with 21 bases in the middle. In DNA, the CDR3 is TGTGCCAGCTCATCGATTTGGGGGACTGGGCAGAATGAGCAGTTCTTC. Protein: CASSSIWGTGQNEQFF.

This chain connects TRBV28 to TRBJ1-2, with TRBD1 matching 7 bases. V lost 6 bases, J lost 1 base, and 11 bases stayed unmatched. Germline CDR1 MDHEN, CDR2 SYDVKM. The CDR3 sequence is 16 residues long. CDR3 sequence: CASSRGQASGNYGYTF. The CDR3 region has the DNA TGTGCCAGCAGCCGCGGACAGGCGTCGGGTAACTATGGCTACACCTTC.

This sequence joins TRBV4-2 and TRBJ2-1, with TRBD2 matching over 7 bases. The germline CDR1 and CDR2 sequences are LGHNA and YNFKEQ. The CDR3 covers 14 residues. V trimming: 5 bases; J trimming: 9 bases; junction bases outside the gene matches: 10. Here the CDR3 DNA reads TGTGCCAGCAGCGAGGCAGGGAGGGTCTCTGAGCAGTTCTTC. Its translation: CASSEAGRVSEQFF.

The chain links TRBV6-5 to TRBJ1-3; D unresolved. The CDR3 has 15 amino acids. Germline V gene lookup returns CDR1 MNHEY and CDR2 SVGAGI. With 5 bases removed from V and 4 bases from J, the gap between germline ends came to 15 bases. The chain's CDR3 is CASSISSPRGNTIYF. The CDR3 bases are TGTGCCAGCAGTATATCCTCTCCCCGGGGAAACACCATATATTTT.

This clone was counted a single time. The CDR3 DNA reads as TGCAGCGTACAGGGGGGAGGGGGTCAGCCCCAGCATTTT. Translating it yields CSVQGGGGQPQHF. The V call is TRBV29-1, the J call TRBJ1-5; 8 bases map to TRBD1. Germline values: CDR1 SQVTM, CDR2 ANQGSEA. The trim removed 6 bases at V and 6 bases at J, leaving 7 bases unmatched. The CDR3 is 13 amino acids.